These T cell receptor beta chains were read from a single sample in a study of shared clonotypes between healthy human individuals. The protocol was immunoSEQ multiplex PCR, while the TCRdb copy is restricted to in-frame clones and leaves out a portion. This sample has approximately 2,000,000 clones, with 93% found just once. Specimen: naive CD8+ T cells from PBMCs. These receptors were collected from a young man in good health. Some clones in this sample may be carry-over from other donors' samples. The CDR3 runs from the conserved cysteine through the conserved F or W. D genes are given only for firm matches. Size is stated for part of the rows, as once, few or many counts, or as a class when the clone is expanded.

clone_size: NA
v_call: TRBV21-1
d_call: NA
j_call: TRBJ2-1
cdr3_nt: TGTGCCAGCGTCAGAATAGCGGGAGGGCCTTATGAGCAGTTCTTC
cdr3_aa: CASVRIAGGPYEQFF

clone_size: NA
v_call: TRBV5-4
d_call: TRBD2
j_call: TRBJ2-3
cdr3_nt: TGTGCCAGCAGCTTGATTCCTAGCGGGGCCACAGATACGCAGTATTTT
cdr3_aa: CASSLIPSGATDTQYF

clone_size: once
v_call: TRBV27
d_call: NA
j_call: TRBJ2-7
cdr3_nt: TGTGCCAGCACCCCAAGCGGCGGACCTATAACATACGAGCAGTACTTC
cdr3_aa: CASTPSGGPITYEQYF

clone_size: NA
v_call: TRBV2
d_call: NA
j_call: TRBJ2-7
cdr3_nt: TGTGCCAGCATAGCGGACTCCTACGAGCAGTACTTC
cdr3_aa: CASIADSYEQYF

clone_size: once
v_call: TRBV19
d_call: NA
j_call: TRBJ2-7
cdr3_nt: TGTGCCAGTAGTATTAGGGGGAGCCCGTACGAGCAGTACTTC
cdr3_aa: CASSIRGSPYEQYF

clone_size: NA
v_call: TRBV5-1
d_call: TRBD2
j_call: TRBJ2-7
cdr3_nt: TGCGCCAGCAGCTGGGCGTTTATCATCGGGACTAGCGGTGACTACGAGCAGTACTTC
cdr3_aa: CASSWAFIIGTSGDYEQYF

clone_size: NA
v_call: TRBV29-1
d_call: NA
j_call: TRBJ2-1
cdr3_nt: TGCAGCGTCGTCGGGGGTCGGGGTCTAGCTTACAATGAGCAGTTCTTC
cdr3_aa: CSVVGGRGLAYNEQFF

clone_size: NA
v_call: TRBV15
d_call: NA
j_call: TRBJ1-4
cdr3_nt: TGTGCCACCGCTGTCGTTGGACCACTACTTGAAAAACTGTTTTTT
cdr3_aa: CATAVVGPLLEKLFF

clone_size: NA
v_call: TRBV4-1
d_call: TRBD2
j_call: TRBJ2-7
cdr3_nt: TGCGCCAGCAGCCACGCCGCACCGGGGGGTTCCTACGAGCAGTACTTC
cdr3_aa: CASSHAAPGGSYEQYF

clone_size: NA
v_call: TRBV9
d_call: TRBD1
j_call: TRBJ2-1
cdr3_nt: TGTGCCAGCAGCCCATGGACAGGGGTTCGAGATGAGCAGTTCTTC
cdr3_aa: CASSPWTGVRDEQFF

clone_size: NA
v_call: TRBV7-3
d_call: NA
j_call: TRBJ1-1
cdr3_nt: TGTGCCAGCAGCCCCGGGGCGGGACTGGGAGCTTTCTTT
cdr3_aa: CASSPGAGLGAFF

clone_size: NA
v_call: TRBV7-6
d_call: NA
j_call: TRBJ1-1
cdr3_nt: TGTGCCAGCAGCTTAGGGCCCCCAGGGAAAGTAAGGAGCACTGAAGCTTTCTTT
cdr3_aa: CASSLGPPGKVRSTEAFF

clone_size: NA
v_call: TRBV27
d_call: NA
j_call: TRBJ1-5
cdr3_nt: TGTGCCAGCAGTTTATGGCGGGGGCTACAGCCCCAGCATTTT
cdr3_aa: CASSLWRGLQPQHF

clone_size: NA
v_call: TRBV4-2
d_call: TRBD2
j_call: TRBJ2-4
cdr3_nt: TGTGCCAGCAGCCATGACCGGGACTACCCACCGGGGAACATTCAGTACTTC
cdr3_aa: CASSHDRDYPPGNIQYF

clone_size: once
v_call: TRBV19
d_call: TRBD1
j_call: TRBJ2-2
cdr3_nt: TGTGCCAGTGGACAGGGACGAACCGGGGAGCTGTTTTTT
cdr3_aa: CASGQGRTGELFF

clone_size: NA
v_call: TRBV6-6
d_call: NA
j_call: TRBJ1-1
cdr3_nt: TGTGCCAGCAGTTACTCCCCCCCAACCCTGAACACTGAAGCTTTCTTT
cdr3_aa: CASSYSPPTLNTEAFF

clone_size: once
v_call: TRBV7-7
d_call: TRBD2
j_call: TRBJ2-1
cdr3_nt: TGTGCCAGCAGCTCCTCACTAGCGGGAGTGGATGAGCAGTTCTTC
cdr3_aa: CASSSSLAGVDEQFF

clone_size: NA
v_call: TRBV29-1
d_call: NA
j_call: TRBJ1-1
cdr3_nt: TGCAGCGTTGAAGAATATACTGAAGCTTTCTTT
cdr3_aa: CSVEEYTEAFF

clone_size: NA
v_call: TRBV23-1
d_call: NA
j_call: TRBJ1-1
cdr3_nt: TGCGCCAGCAGTCAATCGAGGACAGAGCTGAACACTGAAGCTTTCTTT
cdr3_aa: CASSQSRTELNTEAFF

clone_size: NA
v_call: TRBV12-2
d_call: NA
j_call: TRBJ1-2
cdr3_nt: TGTGCAAGTCGCTTAGATAGGAGGGCAGGGGTTGGCTACACCTTC
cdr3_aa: CASRLDRRAGVGYTF

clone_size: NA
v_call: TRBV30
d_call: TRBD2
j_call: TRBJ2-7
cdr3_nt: TGTGCCTGGAACGGGGGGATGAGCTCCTACGAGCAGTACTTC
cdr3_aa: CAWNGGMSSYEQYF

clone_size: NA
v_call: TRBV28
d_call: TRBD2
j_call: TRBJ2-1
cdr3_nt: TGTGCCAGCAGCACACCACTAGCGGGAGGGCCCCTTGAGCAGTTCTTC
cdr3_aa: CASSTPLAGGPLEQFF

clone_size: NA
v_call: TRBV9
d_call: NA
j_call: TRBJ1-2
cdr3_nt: TGTGCCAGCAGCGAACAGGGAAACTATGGCTACACCTTC
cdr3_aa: CASSEQGNYGYTF

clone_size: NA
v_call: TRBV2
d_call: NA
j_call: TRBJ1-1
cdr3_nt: TGTGCCAGCGGGAGGGGTGGGTACACTGAAGCTTTCTTT
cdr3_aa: CASGRGGYTEAFF

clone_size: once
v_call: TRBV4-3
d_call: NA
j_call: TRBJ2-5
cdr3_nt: TGCGCCAGCAGCCAAAAACCACGGGGATGGGAGACCCAGTACTTC
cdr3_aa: CASSQKPRGWETQYF

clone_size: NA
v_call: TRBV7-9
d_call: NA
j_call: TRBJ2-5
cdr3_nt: TGTGCCAGCAGCTCCGTGAAGGGCAGGTCCCAAGAGACCCAGTACTTC
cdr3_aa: CASSSVKGRSQETQYF

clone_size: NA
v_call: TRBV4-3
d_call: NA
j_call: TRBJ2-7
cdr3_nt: TGCGCCAGCAGCCAAACTCGGGACATCTACGAGCAGTACTTC
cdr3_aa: CASSQTRDIYEQYF

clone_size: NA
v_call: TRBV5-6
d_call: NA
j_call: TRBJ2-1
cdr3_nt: TGTGCCAGCAGCTTGGGGGGGAGCTCCTACAATGAGCAGTTCTTC
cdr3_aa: CASSLGGSSYNEQFF

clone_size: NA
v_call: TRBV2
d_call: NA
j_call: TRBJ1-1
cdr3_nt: TGTGCCAGTTCTTCTACAAACCGGGATCGGAACACTGAAGCTTTCTTT
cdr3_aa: CASSSTNRDRNTEAFF

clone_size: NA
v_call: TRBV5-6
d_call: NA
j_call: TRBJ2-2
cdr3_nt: TGTGCCAGCAGCTGGCAGGAAAAGGACGGGGAGCTGTTTTTT
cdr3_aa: CASSWQEKDGELFF

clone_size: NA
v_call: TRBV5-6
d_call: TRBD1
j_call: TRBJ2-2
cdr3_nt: TGTGCCAGCAGCGTCAGGGGGACCGGGGAGCTGTTTTTT
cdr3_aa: CASSVRGTGELFF

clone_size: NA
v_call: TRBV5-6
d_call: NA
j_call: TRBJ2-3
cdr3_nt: TGTGCCAGCAGCTTGGGGAACACAGATACGCAGTATTTT
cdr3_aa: CASSLGNTDTQYF

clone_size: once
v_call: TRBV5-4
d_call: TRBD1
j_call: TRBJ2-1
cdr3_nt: TGTGCCAGCAGCTTAGACAGGGGCAATGAGCAGTTCTTC
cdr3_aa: CASSLDRGNEQFF